This T cell receptor (beta chain) was captured by sequencing in a study of T cells after yellow fever vaccination. Germline V gene data show CDR1 as ENHRY and CDR2 as SYGVKD. V gave up 10 bases and J gave up 6 bases, with 13 bases separating them. The CDR3 covers 11 residues. TCRdb used MiXCR to reprocess the 5' RACE reads, holding one entry per CDR3 protein. The sample holds 500,000 to 650,000 distinct CDR3 sequences, over 9% seen once. The receptor was derived from a man younger than 45 who received the YFV17D yellow fever vaccine. The specimen was PBMCs, collected on the day of the yellow fever booster vaccination. The chain employs TRBV10-3 and TRBJ2-7; D is unresolved. The CDR3 sequence is CATQISVEQYF. The CDR3 bases are TGTGCCACGCAAATTTCGGTCGAGCAGTACTTC.